These 5 T cell receptor beta chains came from one sample sequenced in a study of blood T cell repertoires in COVID-19. Using immunoSEQ multiplex PCR, the repertoire was profiled, and TCRdb retains in-frame clones only, with some absent. The sample contains roughly 200,000 clones, approximately 88% of which appear only once. The sample consisted of peripheral blood. The origin of the receptors is a man in his forties or fifties with acute or convalescent COVID-19.

V is TRBV7-9 and J is TRBJ1-2; the D gene is possibly TRBD1 (5 bases). Germline V gene lookup returns CDR1 SEHNR and CDR2 FQNEAQ (reference sequence). V was trimmed by 5 bases and J by 3 bases, leaving 10 bases between them. The CDR3 contains 13 residues. The CDR3: CASSRGTHYGYTF. CDR3 bases: TGTGCCAGCAGCCGCGGGACCCACTATGGCTACACCTTC.

The chain uses TRBV10-3 and TRBJ2-3, with 10 bases lining up with TRBD2. Germline V gene data show CDR1 as ENHRY and CDR2 as SYGVKD. V shed 10 bases, J shed 0 bases, and the junction held 13 bases outside the gene matches. This CDR3 region has 17 residues. The DNA for the CDR3 is TGTGCCACCCTTGGCCTAGCGGGAGCTTATAGCACAGATACGCAGTATTTT. As protein: CATLGLAGAYSTDTQYF.

CDR3 sequence (DNA): TGTGCCAGCAGAGAGAGGGAGAACACTGAAGCTTTCTTT. It codes for CASRERENTEAFF. The chain couples TRBV2 to TRBJ1-1, with D unresolved. This CDR3 comprises 13 residues. Germline CDR1 SNHLY, CDR2 FYNNEI. Between the trimmed V and J ends, which lost 6 bases and 1 base, there was a span of 9 bases.

The chain is built from TRBV27 and TRBJ2-7; tentative D call: TRBD2 (6 bases). The V end lost 0 bases, the J end lost 2 bases, and 14 bases lay between the germline ends. The CDR3 has 16 residues. Looked up from germline, CDR1 is MNHEY and CDR2 is SMNVEV (reference sequence). The CDR3 is CASSLSLAFATYEQYF. CDR3 nucleotides: TGTGCCAGCAGTTTATCCCTAGCGTTCGCGACCTACGAGCAGTACTTC.

This chain connects TRBV30 to TRBJ1-6, with D possibly matching TRBD1 (5 bases). The germline V and J ends were trimmed by 0 bases and 7 bases, with 10 bases remaining between them. The germline V gene has CDR1 GTSNPN and CDR2 SVGIG (reference sequence). CDR3 size: 14 residues. The CDR3 nucleotides read TGTGCCTGGAGTGTAGGGGCCCGAAATTCACCCCTCCACTTT. Translating gives CAWSVGARNSPLHF.